This T cell receptor beta chain was profiled in a study of blood T cell repertoires in COVID-19. The length of the CDR3 is 15 residues. Germline V lookup: CDR1 MNHEY, CDR2 SMNVEV (reference sequence). V lost 5 bases to trimming and J lost 3 bases; unmatched junction nucleotides: 7. Sequencing was performed with immunoSEQ multiplex PCR; in TCRdb, only in-frame clones are kept and a portion is missing. The sample carries approximately 220,000 clones, around four fifths recorded once. The chain employs TRBV27 and TRBJ1-2; 9 bases match TRBD1. Sequencing was done on a sample of peripheral blood. The sequence came from a man between 40 and 49 years old with acute or convalescent COVID-19. CDR3 amino acids: CASSAGNRGHYGYTF. The CDR3 DNA reads TGTGCCAGCAGTGCCGGGAACAGGGGGCACTATGGCTACACCTTC.